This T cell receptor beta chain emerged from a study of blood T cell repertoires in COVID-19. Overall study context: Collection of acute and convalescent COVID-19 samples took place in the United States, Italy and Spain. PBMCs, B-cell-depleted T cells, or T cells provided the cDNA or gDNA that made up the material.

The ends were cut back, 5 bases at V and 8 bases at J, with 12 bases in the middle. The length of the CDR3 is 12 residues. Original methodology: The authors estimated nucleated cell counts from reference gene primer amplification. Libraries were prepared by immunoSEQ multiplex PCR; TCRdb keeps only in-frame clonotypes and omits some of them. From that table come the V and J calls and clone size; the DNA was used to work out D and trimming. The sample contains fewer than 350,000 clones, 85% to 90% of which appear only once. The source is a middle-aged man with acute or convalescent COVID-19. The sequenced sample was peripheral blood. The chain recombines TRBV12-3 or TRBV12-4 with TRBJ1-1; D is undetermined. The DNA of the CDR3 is TGTGCCAGCAGTGACCCCGGGAGGGAAGCTTTCTTT. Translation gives CASSDPGREAFF.